The present T cell receptor (beta chain) was sequenced within a study of cytomegalovirus exposure and HLA in healthy donors. Regarding the study as a whole: Reported results showed that the classifier diagnosed cytomegalovirus status with high specificity and sensitivity.

A remark on this clone: Its cognate antigen is unknown.

Profiling relied on immunoSEQ multiplex PCR, and the TCRdb table lists in-frame clones only, not all of them. Among about 89,000 clones, about four fifths were seen once, and the ten largest hold 9.5% to 13%. There are 16 residues in the CDR3. V was clipped by 3 bases and J by 6 bases; unmatched bases: 11. CDR1 is SGHKS and CDR2 is YYEKEE in the germline V gene (reference sequence). Sequencing used PBMCs. This receptor was obtained from a woman between 18 and 30 years old in good health and CMV-seropositive. This chain uses TRBV5-5 with TRBJ1-2; 10 bases line up with TRBD1. The CDR3, as DNA: TGTGCCAGCAGCTATTTCAGGATCGGACAGGGGGATGGCTACACCTTC. Protein sequence: CASSYFRIGQGDGYTF.